What follows are 14 T cell receptor beta chains derived from one specimen sequenced in a study of blood T cell repertoires in COVID-19. Here immunoSEQ multiplex PCR was the method, and the copy in TCRdb shows in-frame clones only, minus some. This table holds 45,000 to 60,000 clones, approximately 78% found once. Sequencing input: peripheral blood. These receptors were collected from a human donor with acute or convalescent COVID-19. The donor label of this sample is uncertain.

The chain is built from TRBV30 and TRBJ1-2; 10 positions match TRBD1. The CDR3 length is 14 residues. Germline assignment: CDR1 GTSNPN and CDR2 SVGIG (reference sequence). The trim removed 5 bases at V and 4 bases at J, leaving 7 bases unmatched. CDR3 loop: CAWDRGQGGYGYTF. As DNA, the CDR3 is TGTGCCTGGGATCGAGGACAGGGGGGCTATGGCTACACCTTC.

The chain uses TRBV3-1 (or the pseudogene TRBV3-2) and TRBJ2-7, with D maybe TRBD2 (6 bases). CDR1 LGHDT and CDR2 YNNKEL come from the germline V gene (reference sequence). The CDR3 loop spans 11 amino acids. V dropped 4 bases and J dropped 7 bases, with 8 bases sitting between them. The CDR3: CASSLAGEQYF. The CDR3 DNA reads TGTGCCAGCAGCCTCGCGGGGGAGCAGTACTTC.

The chain has TRBV12-3 or TRBV12-4 and TRBJ2-1; D gene uncertain. V lost 3 bases and J lost 7, with 7 bases in between. The CDR3 is 12 amino acids. The CDR3 loop reads CASSFRENEQFF. The CDR3 DNA reads as TGTGCCAGCAGTTTTAGAGAAAATGAGCAGTTCTTC.

The chain links TRBV4-3 to TRBJ1-2; D unclear. The germline V and J ends were trimmed by 0 bases and 7 bases, with 18 bases remaining between them. Per germline, CDR1 LGHNA and CDR2 YSLEER. The CDR3 covers 16 residues. CDR3 sequence: CASSQDRPRDGVGYTF. As DNA, the CDR3 is TGCGCCAGCAGCCAAGATAGGCCCCGTGACGGGGTTGGCTACACCTTC.

The sample holds one count of this clone. This chain connects TRBV6-5 to TRBJ1-1; D remains unclear. Between the trimmed V and J ends, which lost 0 bases and 3 bases, there was a span of 5 bases. CDR1 is MNHEY, CDR2 SVGAGI, per germline. The CDR3 spans 13 residues. CDR3 protein: CASSYSGYTEAFF. For the CDR3, the DNA is TGTGCCAGCAGTTACTCGGGCTACACTGAAGCTTTCTTT.

The V gene is TRBV10-3, the J gene TRBJ1-6; 9 nucleotides match TRBD1. The CDR3 contains 18 residues. CDR1 is ENHRY, CDR2 SYGVKD, per germline. J lost 0 bases, V lost 11 bases, and 14 bases had no gene match. This CDR3 is CAPNSGTGSSSYNSPLHF. CDR3 bases: TGTGCCCCTAATTCCGGGACAGGGTCTAGCTCCTATAATTCACCCCTCCACTTT.

The chain carries TRBV18 and TRBJ2-2; TRBD2 matches 14 bases. The germline CDR1 and CDR2 sequences are KGHSH and LQKENI. The CDR3 covers 18 residues. J lost 5 bases, V lost 2 bases, and 7 bases had no gene match. The CDR3 loop reads CASSPGLAGGPRTGELFF. CDR3 sequence (DNA): TGTGCCAGCTCACCAGGACTAGCGGGGGGCCCGAGGACCGGGGAGCTGTTTTTT.

The chain combines TRBV9 with TRBJ2-7; TRBD2 is a possible D gene (5 bases). Deletions cut 0 bases from V and 0 bases from J, with 7 bases between. The germline CDR1 and CDR2 sequences are SGDLS and YYNGEE. CDR3 length equals 14 residues. CDR3 nucleotide sequence: TGTGCCAGCAGCGTAGCGGCGGGCTCCTACGAGCAGTACTTC. As protein: CASSVAAGSYEQYF.

The chain links TRBV7-3 to TRBJ2-7; a weak D match, TRBD1 (6 bases). Germline-derived CDR1 and CDR2 are SGHTA and FQGTGA. The CDR3 runs to 20 residues. Deletions cut 5 bases from V and 0 bases from J, with 29 bases between. CDR3 bases: TGTGCCAGCAGCCTAAAAAAATCGTTACAGGGTCGGTTACCCTCCTACGAGCAGTACTTC. Translation gives CASSLKKSLQGRLPSYEQYF.

The rearrangement uses TRBV9 and TRBJ1-1; possible D gene TRBD1, 6 bases. Trimming left V 3 bases short and J 0 bases short, with 9 bases between. The CDR3 has 14 amino acids. Germline CDR1 reads SGDLS; CDR2 reads YYNGEE. The chain's CDR3 is CASSEGVLNTEAFF. The CDR3 bases are TGTGCCAGCAGCGAGGGGGTACTGAACACTGAAGCTTTCTTT.

V usage is TRBV30 and J usage is TRBJ2-3; D call uncertain. CDR1 is GTSNPN, CDR2 SVGIG, per germline (reference sequence). The CDR3 extends over 12 amino acids. Trimming stripped 1 base from V and 1 base from J, with 3 bases between. Here the CDR3 reads CAWSAGTDTQYF. For the CDR3, the DNA is TGTGCCTGGAGTGCCGGCACAGATACGCAGTATTTT.

This chain links TRBV7-8 with TRBJ1-4, with TRBD1 as a possible D gene (6 bases). Trimming shortened V by 2 bases and J by 8 bases, and 15 bases separated the two germline ends. The V gene's germline CDR1 is SGHVS and CDR2 FQNEAQ. The CDR3 runs 15 residues. CDR3: CASSLRRGGFEKLFF. The CDR3, as DNA: TGTGCCAGCAGCTTACGGCGAGGGGGATTCGAAAAACTGTTTTTT.

The chain joins TRBV5-1 to TRBJ2-1; 10 bases fit TRBD2. The V gene's germline CDR1 is SGHRS and CDR2 YFSETQ. Trimming removed 3 bases from V and 3 bases from J; junction bases left unmatched: 6. This CDR3 region has 16 residues. The CDR3 bases are TGCGCCAGCAGCTCCGACCCTAGCGGGAGCTACAATGAGCAGTTCTTC. Translated: CASSSDPSGSYNEQFF.

This chain links TRBV2 with TRBJ1-2; D gene unclear. Germline V lookup: CDR1 SNHLY, CDR2 FYNNEI. V was trimmed by 4 bases and J by 2 bases, leaving 8 bases between them. The CDR3 spans 13 residues. The CDR3 loop reads CASSVKHNYGYTF. CDR3 DNA: TGTGCCAGCAGTGTTAAACACAACTATGGCTACACCTTC. Drawing the rest from reference TRBV2 and TRBJ1-2, the complete variable domain is EPEVTQTPSHQVTQMGQEVILRCVPISNHLYFYWYRQILGQKVEFLVSFYNNEISEKSEIFDDQFSVERPDGSNFTLKIRSTKLEDSAMYFCASSVKHNYGYTFGSGTRLTVV.